This TCR beta chain was profiled in a study of PD-L1 blockade in urothelial cancer. Time point: peripheral blood 6 weeks after treatment start. Method: immunoSEQ multiplex PCR; TCRdb's copy keeps in-frame clones and lacks some. This repertoire shows tens of thousands of clones, 80% to 90% found once; its top ten account for roughly a quarter. Specimen: PBMCs, collected around atezolizumab (anti-PD-L1) treatment. This receptor was identified in a man in his sixties with urothelial cancer.

CDR3 amino acids: CASSLQGLTDTQYF. In DNA, the CDR3 is TGTGCCAGCAGCTTACAGGGTCTCACAGATACGCAGTATTTT. J is TRBJ2-3 and V is TRBV7-8; a weak D match, TRBD1 (5 bases). The CDR3 loop spans 14 amino acids. Germline V CDR1 and CDR2: SGHVS, FQNEAQ. V lost 2 bases to trimming and J lost 2 bases, with 8 bases between them. Looking up the rest from reference TRBV7-8 and TRBJ2-3 gives the full variable domain: GAGVSQSPRYKVAKRGQDVALRCDPISGHVSLFWYQQALGQGPEFLTYFQNEAQLDKSGLPSDRFFAERPEGSVSTLKIQRTQQEDSAVYLCASSLQGLTDTQYFGPGTRLTVL.